This T cell receptor beta chain was sequenced during a study of blood T cell repertoires in COVID-19. V was clipped by 1 base and J by 6 bases, with 9 bases between them. The CDR3 spans 14 residues. CDR1 and CDR2 from the germline V gene are SGHTA and FQGTGA. Using immunoSEQ multiplex PCR, the repertoire was profiled, and TCRdb retains in-frame clones only, with some absent. The sample yields approximately 97,000 clones, approximately 89% seen once. The source of this sequence is a human donor in a cohort sampled during active COVID-19. The chain links TRBV7-3 to TRBJ2-2; possibly TRBD1 for D (6 bases). The sequenced sample consisted of peripheral blood. Here the CDR3 reads CASSLMGASGELFF. CDR3 nucleotides: TGTGCCAGCAGCTTAATGGGGGCCTCCGGGGAGCTGTTTTTT.